This TCR beta chain emerged from a study of cytomegalovirus exposure and HLA in healthy donors. In the study overall: In an earlier analysis, around 120 million unique TCR beta sequences were found from about 180 million T cells.

This CDR3 comprises 15 residues. Researchers ran the PCR with 60 Vbeta and 13 Jbeta primers. Assay used: immunoSEQ multiplex PCR; TCRdb lists only in-frame clones, some missing. The data hold roughly 92,000 clones, with over 70% observed a single time. Of note for this clone: Antigen: not known.

Study outcomes and limitations: The study listed some 160 cytomegalovirus-associated TCR beta chains.

This receptor was identified in a woman aged 50 to 65 in good health and CMV-seropositive. Material: PBMCs. This chain links TRBV12-2 with TRBJ1-2; the table's D call of TRBD1 was not tested on the DNA. TRBV12-2 is deemed a pseudogene. The CDR3 protein is CASRLGDRGNYGYTF. CDR3 DNA: TGTGCAAGTCGCTTAGGGGACAGGGGGAACTATGGCTACACCTTC.